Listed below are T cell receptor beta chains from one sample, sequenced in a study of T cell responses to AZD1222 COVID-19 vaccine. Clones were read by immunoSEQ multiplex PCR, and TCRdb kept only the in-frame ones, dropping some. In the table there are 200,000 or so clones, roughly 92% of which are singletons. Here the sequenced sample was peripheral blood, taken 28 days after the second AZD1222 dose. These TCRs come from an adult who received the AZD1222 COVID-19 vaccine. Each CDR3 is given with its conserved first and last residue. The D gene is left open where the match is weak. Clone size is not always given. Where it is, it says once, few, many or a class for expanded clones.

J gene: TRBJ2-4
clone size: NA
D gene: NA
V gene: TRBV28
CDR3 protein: CASSEPGRTGNDIQYF
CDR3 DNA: TGTGCCAGCAGTGAACCCGGACGGACGGGGAATGACATTCAGTACTTC

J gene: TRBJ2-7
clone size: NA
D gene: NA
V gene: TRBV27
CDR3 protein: CASSLPTWIEYEQYF
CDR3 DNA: TGTGCCAGCAGCTTGCCTACATGGATCGAATACGAGCAGTACTTC

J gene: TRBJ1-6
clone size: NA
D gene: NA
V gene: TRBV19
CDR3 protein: CASSILSGGANSPLHF
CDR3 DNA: TGTGCCAGTAGTATTCTCTCGGGCGGGGCCAATTCACCCCTCCACTTT

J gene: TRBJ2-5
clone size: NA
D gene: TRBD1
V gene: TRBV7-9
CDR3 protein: CASRQGAGETQYF
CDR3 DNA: TGTGCCAGCAGGCAGGGGGCAGGGGAGACCCAGTACTTC

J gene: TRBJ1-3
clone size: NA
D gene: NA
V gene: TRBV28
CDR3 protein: CASSSLPDSGNTIYF
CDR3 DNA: TGTGCCAGCAGTTCGTTACCTGACTCTGGAAACACCATATATTTT

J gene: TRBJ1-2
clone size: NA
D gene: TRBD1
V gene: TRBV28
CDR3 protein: CASRGTAFYGYTF
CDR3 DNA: TGTGCCAGCAGGGGGACAGCATTTTATGGCTACACCTTC

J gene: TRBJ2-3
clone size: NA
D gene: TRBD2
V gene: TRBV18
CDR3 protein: CASSIRAGGLTDTQYF
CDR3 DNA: TGTGCCAGCTCAATCCGAGCGGGGGGGCTGACAGATACGCAGTATTTT

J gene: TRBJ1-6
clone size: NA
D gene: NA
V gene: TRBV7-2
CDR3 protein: CASSLVSLMSSPLHF
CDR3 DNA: TGTGCCAGCAGCTTAGTGAGTTTGATGAGTTCACCCCTCCACTTT

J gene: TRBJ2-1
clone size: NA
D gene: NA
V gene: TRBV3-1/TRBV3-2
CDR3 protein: CASSRLPGTYESEQFF
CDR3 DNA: TGTGCCAGCAGCCGACTACCAGGGACTTACGAGAGTGAGCAGTTCTTC

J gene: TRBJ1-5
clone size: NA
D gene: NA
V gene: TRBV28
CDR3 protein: CASSLIGSERTQPQHF
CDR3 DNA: TGTGCCAGCAGCCTAATAGGTTCGGAGAGGACTCAGCCCCAGCATTTT

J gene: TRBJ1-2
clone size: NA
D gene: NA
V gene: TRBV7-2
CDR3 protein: CASSLEVRDLYGYTF
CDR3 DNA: TGTGCCAGCAGCTTAGAGGTTCGGGACCTATATGGCTACACCTTC

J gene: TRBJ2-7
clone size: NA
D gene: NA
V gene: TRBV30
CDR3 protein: CAWSVPRGNEQYF
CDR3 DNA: TGTGCCTGGAGTGTACCCAGGGGCAACGAGCAGTACTTC

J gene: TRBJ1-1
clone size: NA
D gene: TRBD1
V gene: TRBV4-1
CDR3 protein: CASSHDLGGTGGRGTEAFF
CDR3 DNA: TGCGCCAGCAGCCACGATTTAGGCGGGACAGGGGGCCGCGGCACTGAAGCTTTCTTT

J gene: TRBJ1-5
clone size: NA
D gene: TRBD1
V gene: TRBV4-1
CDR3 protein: CASSLRGQKGQGDNQPQHF
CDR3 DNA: TGCGCCAGCAGTCTACGGGGCCAGAAGGGACAGGGAGACAATCAGCCCCAGCATTTT

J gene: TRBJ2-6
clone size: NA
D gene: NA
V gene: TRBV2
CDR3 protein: CASARGRGGANVLTF
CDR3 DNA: TGTGCCAGTGCCAGGGGACGCGGGGGGGCCAACGTCCTGACTTTC

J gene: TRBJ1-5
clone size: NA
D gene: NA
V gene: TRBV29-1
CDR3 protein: CSVAQGDQPQHF
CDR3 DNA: TGCAGCGTTGCACAGGGCGATCAGCCCCAGCATTTT

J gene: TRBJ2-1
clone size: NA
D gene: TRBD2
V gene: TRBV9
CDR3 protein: CASSVGGGANEQFF
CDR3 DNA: TGTGCCAGCAGCGTAGGCGGGGGGGCAAATGAGCAGTTCTTC

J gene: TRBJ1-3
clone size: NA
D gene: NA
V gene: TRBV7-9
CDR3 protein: CASSLSSGNTIYF
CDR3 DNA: TGTGCCAGCAGCCTAAGTTCTGGAAACACCATATATTTT

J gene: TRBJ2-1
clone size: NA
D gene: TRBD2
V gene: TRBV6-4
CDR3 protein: CASSRTSGGAWVEQFF
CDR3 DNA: TGTGCCAGCAGTCGTACTAGCGGGGGGGCCTGGGTTGAGCAGTTCTTC

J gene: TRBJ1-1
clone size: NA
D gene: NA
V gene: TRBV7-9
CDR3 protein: CASSLRSGTEAFF
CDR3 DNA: TGTGCCAGCAGCCTTAGATCTGGGACTGAAGCTTTCTTT

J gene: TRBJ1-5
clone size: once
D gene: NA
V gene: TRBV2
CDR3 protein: CASTIGDLQPRGPQHF
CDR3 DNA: TGTGCCAGCACAATAGGTGACCTTCAGCCCCGGGGGCCCCAGCATTTT

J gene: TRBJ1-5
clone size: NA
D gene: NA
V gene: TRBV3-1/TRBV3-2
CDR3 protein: CASSQAGVQPQHF
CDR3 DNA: TGTGCCAGCAGCCAAGCTGGGGTACAGCCCCAGCATTTT

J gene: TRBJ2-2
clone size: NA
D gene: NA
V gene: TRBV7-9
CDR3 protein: CASSLEGANTGELFF
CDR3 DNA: TGTGCCAGCAGCTTGGAGGGGGCGAACACCGGGGAGCTGTTTTTT

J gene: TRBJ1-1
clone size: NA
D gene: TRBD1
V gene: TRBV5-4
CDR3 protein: CASSSGGEVEAFF
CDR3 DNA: TGTGCCAGCAGCTCAGGGGGGGAGGTTGAAGCTTTCTTT

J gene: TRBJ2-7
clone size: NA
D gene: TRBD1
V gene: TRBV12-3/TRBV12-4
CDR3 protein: CASSKGARYEQYF
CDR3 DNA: TGTGCCAGCAGTAAGGGGGCGAGGTACGAGCAGTACTTC

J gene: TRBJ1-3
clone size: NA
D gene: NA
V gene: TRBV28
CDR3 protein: CASRRGNTIYF
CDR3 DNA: TGTGCCAGCAGGCGTGGAAACACCATATATTTT

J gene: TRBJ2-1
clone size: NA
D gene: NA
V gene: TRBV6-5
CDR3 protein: CASNPRDQFF
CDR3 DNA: TGTGCCAGCAACCCCCGGGATCAGTTCTTC

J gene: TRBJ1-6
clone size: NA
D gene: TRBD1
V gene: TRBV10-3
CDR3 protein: CATTGVNNSPLHF
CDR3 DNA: TGTGCCACTACAGGGGTGAATAATTCACCCCTCCACTTT

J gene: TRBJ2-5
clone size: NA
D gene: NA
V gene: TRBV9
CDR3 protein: CASSVWLESETQYF
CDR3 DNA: TGTGCCAGCAGCGTTTGGTTGGAGTCAGAGACCCAGTACTTC

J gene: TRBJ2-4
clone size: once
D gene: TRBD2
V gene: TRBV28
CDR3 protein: CASRREGVNIQYF
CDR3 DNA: TGTGCCAGCAGGCGGGAGGGAGTAAACATTCAGTACTTC

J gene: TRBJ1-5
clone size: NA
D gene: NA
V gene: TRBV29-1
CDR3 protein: CSVGGDLNQPQHF
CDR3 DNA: TGCAGCGTCGGAGGGGACCTAAATCAGCCCCAGCATTTT

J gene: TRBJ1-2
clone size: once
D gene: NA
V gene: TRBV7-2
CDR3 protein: CASSTWTESYGYTF
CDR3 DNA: TGTGCCAGCAGCACTTGGACGGAATCCTATGGCTACACCTTC

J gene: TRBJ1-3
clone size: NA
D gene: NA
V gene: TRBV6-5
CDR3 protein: CAARPQGSGNTIYF
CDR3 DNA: TGTGCCGCGAGACCACAGGGTTCTGGAAACACCATATATTTT

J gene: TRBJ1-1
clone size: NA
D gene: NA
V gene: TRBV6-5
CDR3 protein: CASRTAVVTEAFF
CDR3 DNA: TGTGCCAGCAGGACAGCAGTAGTCACTGAAGCTTTCTTT

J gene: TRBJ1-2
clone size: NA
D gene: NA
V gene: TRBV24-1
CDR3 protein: CATSDSPTLYGYTF
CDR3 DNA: TGTGCCACCAGTGATTCTCCGACACTCTATGGCTACACCTTC

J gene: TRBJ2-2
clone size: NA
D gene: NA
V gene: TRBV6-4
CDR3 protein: CASSVQENTGELFF
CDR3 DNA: TGTGCCAGCAGTGTTCAGGAGAACACCGGGGAGCTGTTTTTT

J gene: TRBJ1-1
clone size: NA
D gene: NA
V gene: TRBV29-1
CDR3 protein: CSVDVRRVEAFF
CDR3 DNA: TGCAGCGTTGACGTAAGGAGGGTTGAAGCTTTCTTT

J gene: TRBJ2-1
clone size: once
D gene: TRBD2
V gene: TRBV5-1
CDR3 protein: CASSLGEGNEQFF
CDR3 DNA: TGCGCCAGCAGCTTGGGGGAGGGCAATGAGCAGTTCTTC

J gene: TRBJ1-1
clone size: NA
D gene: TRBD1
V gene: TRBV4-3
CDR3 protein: CASSQEGTGEAFF
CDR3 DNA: TGCGCCAGCAGCCAGGAGGGGACAGGTGAAGCTTTCTTT

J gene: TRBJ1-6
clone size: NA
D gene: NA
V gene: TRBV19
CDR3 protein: CASSPTGGPGNSPLHF
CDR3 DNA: TGTGCCAGTAGTCCCACGGGTGGTCCAGGGAATTCACCCCTCCACTTT

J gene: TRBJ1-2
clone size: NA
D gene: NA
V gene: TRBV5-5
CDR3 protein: CASSLAGYSYGYTF
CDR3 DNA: TGTGCCAGCAGCTTAGCAGGGTACTCCTATGGCTACACCTTC

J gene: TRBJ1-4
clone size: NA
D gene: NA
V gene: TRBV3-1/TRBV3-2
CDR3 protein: CASTGTSGTTFEKLFF
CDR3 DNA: TGTGCCAGTACAGGGACTTCCGGGACTACGTTTGAAAAACTGTTTTTT

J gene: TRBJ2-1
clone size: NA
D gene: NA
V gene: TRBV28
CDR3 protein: CASSFYSAYNEQFF
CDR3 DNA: TGTGCCAGCAGTTTTTACAGCGCTTACAATGAGCAGTTCTTC

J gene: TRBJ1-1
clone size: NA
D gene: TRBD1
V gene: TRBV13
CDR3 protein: CASSPGQGAMGTEAFF
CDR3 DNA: TGTGCCAGCAGCCCGGGACAGGGGGCAATGGGAACTGAAGCTTTCTTT

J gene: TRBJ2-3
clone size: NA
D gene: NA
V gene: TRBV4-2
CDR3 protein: CASSPDIPDTQYF
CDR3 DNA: TGTGCCAGCAGCCCCGACATCCCAGATACGCAGTATTTT

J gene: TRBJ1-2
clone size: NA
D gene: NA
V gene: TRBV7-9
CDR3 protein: CASSFEQLPKGYTF
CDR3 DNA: TGTGCCAGCAGCTTCGAGCAGTTACCCAAGGGCTACACCTTC